One and the same sample provided the 30 T cell receptor beta chains below, sequenced in a study of blood T cell repertoires in COVID-19. Repertoires were generated with immunoSEQ multiplex PCR, while TCRdb's copy carries only in-frame clones and drops some. The sample lists about 200,000 clones, approximately 87% occurring once. Sequences were obtained from peripheral blood. All receptors come from a woman aged 45 to 65 with acute or convalescent COVID-19.

V is TRBV18 and J is TRBJ2-3, with D possibly TRBD2 on 5 matching bases. Per germline, CDR1 KGHSH and CDR2 LQKENI. This CDR3 has 15 amino acids. V was clipped by 3 bases and J by 6 bases, with 16 bases between them. The CDR3 DNA reads TGTGCCAGCTCACCCCCGTTTAGGACTCCTGATACGCAGTATTTT. Protein: CASSPPFRTPDTQYF.

Points on this clone: Germline and junction disagree at one end, which may indicate a read error. CDR3: CAGSQPTGGYNSPLHF. The DNA for the CDR3 is TGTGCCGGCAGCCAACCGACAGGGGGGTATAATTCACCCCTCCACTTT. This chain uses TRBV4-2 with TRBJ1-6; 9 bases fit TRBD1. Germline-derived CDR1 and CDR2 are LGHNA and YNFKEQ. This CDR3 is 16 amino acids long.

The gene calls are TRBV7-8 and TRBJ2-7; 12 nucleotides line up with TRBD1. CDR1 and CDR2 (germline): SGHVS, FQNEAQ. With 1 base clipped from V and 7 bases from J, the junction kept 8 bases outside the gene matches. This CDR3 spans 16 amino acids. CDR3 loop: CASSLDSGTGGREQYF. The CDR3, as DNA: TGTGCCAGCAGCTTAGACTCCGGGACAGGGGGCCGAGAGCAGTACTTC.

The chain employs TRBV7-9 and TRBJ1-1; D might be TRBD1 (6 bases). The CDR3 is made up of 15 amino acids. V was trimmed by 1 base and J by 0 bases, leaving 9 bases between them. Germline V CDR1 and CDR2: SEHNR, FQNEAQ (reference sequence). The CDR3 DNA sequence: TGTGCCAGCAGCTTAGACGGACAGTTGAACACTGAAGCTTTCTTT. Translated, it gives CASSLDGQLNTEAFF.

This chain uses TRBV3-1 (or the pseudogene TRBV3-2) with TRBJ2-5; 9 bases are shared with TRBD2. CDR1 LGHDT and CDR2 YNNKEL come from the germline V gene (reference sequence). V shed 6 bases, J shed 3 bases, and the junction held 5 bases outside the gene matches. The CDR3 consists of 14 residues. The CDR3 nucleotides are TGTGCCAGCAGTACGACTAGCGGCAAAGAGACCCAGTACTTC. The encoded protein is CASSTTSGKETQYF.

The chain is built from TRBV9 and TRBJ2-5, with 8 nucleotides matching TRBD2. Germline lookup yields CDR1 SGDLS and CDR2 YYNGEE. The CDR3 has 14 residues. V lost 3 bases to trimming and J lost 2 bases; unmatched junction nucleotides: 3. The CDR3 spells CASSAGTSQETQYF. CDR3 nucleotide sequence: TGTGCCAGCAGCGCGGGGACTAGTCAAGAGACCCAGTACTTC. Full variable domain (remainder filled in from reference TRBV9 and TRBJ2-5): DSGVTQTPKHLITATGQRVTLRCSPRSGDLSVYWYQQSLDQGLQFLIQYYNGEERAKGNILERFSAQQFPDLHSELNLSSLELGDSALYFCASSAGTSQETQYFGPGTRLLVL.

The gene calls are TRBV27 and TRBJ1-2, with a weak D call TRBD1 (5 bases). CDR1 and CDR2 (germline): MNHEY, SMNVEV (reference sequence). V dropped 0 bases and J dropped 3 bases, with 11 bases sitting between them. The CDR3 contains 15 residues. CDR3 bases: TGTGCCAGCAGTTTATCAGCAGGGATTGACTATGGCTACACCTTC. Translated: CASSLSAGIDYGYTF.

This chain connects TRBV6-5 to TRBJ2-1; 13 bases match TRBD2. The CDR3 length is 14 residues. V shed 8 bases and J 7 bases; nucleotides not matched to a gene: 5. The germline CDR1 and CDR2 sequences are MNHEY and SVGAGI. CDR3 in amino acids: CASAPGLAGNEQFF. The CDR3 DNA reads as TGTGCCAGCGCCCCGGGACTAGCGGGGAATGAGCAGTTCTTC.

This chain links TRBV5-5 with TRBJ2-2; no clear D. V shed 0 bases and J shed 4 bases, with 7 bases lying between them. CDR1 and CDR2 (germline): SGHKS, YYEKEE (reference sequence). The CDR3 length is 14 residues. This CDR3 is CASSLDPTTGELFF. As DNA, the CDR3 is TGTGCCAGCAGCTTGGATCCTACCACCGGGGAGCTGTTTTTT.

V usage is TRBV6-5 and J usage is TRBJ1-6; perhaps TRBD1 as D (5 bases). This CDR3 is 15 amino acids long. V was pared by 2 bases and J by 7 bases, with 12 bases between. Germline V gene data show CDR1 as MNHEY and CDR2 as SVGAGI. For the CDR3, the DNA is TGTGCCAGCAGTTACGTCAGGGTCGGGAATTCACCCCTCCACTTT. This translates into CASSYVRVGNSPLHF.

V gene TRBV24-1 combines with J gene TRBJ2-7; D possibly corresponds to TRBD1 (7 bases). Germline V gives CDR1 KGHDR, CDR2 SFDVKD. The length of the CDR3 is 14 residues. With 5 bases removed from V and 2 bases from J, the gap between germline ends came to 12 bases. CDR3 coding DNA: TGTGCCACCAGTGTCACAGGGGAGGCCTACGAGCAGTACTTC. Protein sequence: CATSVTGEAYEQYF.

This clone has a handful of counts. The chain joins TRBV5-5 to TRBJ2-7; 7 nucleotides match TRBD2. The germline gives CDR1 SGHKS, CDR2 YYEKEE (reference sequence). The length of the CDR3 is 15 residues. Trimming at V came to 0 bases and at J to 5 bases, leaving 8 bases not matched to a gene. CDR3 region: CASSLGGGSRNEQYF. The DNA for the CDR3 is TGTGCCAGCAGCTTGGGGGGCGGGAGCCGCAACGAGCAGTACTTC.

The chain couples TRBV4-3 to TRBJ2-7, with 7 bases lining up with TRBD1. The CDR3 runs to 15 residues. Germline loops: CDR1 LGHNA, CDR2 YSLEER. Trimming took 2 bases from V and 2 from J; bases not matched to a gene: 6. CDR3 nucleotides: TGCGCCAGCAGCCAACTGGGGCAGGGGGCCTACGAGCAGTACTTC. Its translation is CASSQLGQGAYEQYF.

The rearrangement joins TRBV5-6 to TRBJ2-5; TRBD1 matches at 7 bases. Trimming removed 2 bases from V and 3 bases from J; junction bases left unmatched: 4. The germline V gene has CDR1 SGHDT and CDR2 YYEEEE. The CDR3 has 14 amino acids. This CDR3 reads CASSFGTVKETQYF. DNA for the CDR3: TGTGCCAGCAGCTTCGGGACAGTCAAAGAGACCCAGTACTTC.

This clone came up a few times. The chain has TRBV4-2 and TRBJ1-2; a possible D gene is TRBD1 (5 bases). With 2 bases removed from V and 8 bases from J, the gap between germline ends came to 18 bases. The CDR3 runs 15 residues. CDR1 and CDR2 from the germline V gene are LGHNA and YNFKEQ. CDR3 protein: CASSQPTGGAGGYTF. CDR3 coding DNA: TGTGCCAGCAGCCAACCTACGGGAGGGGCGGGAGGCTACACCTTC.

The chain is built from TRBV7-6 and TRBJ2-5; D is ambiguous. The CDR3 is made up of 11 amino acids. Germline lookup yields CDR1 SGHVS and CDR2 FNYEAQ. V shed 5 bases and J shed 5 bases, with 6 bases lying between them. Here the CDR3 reads CASSPLETQYF. The CDR3 DNA reads TGTGCCAGCAGCCCCCTGGAGACCCAGTACTTC. The variable domain in full, completed from reference TRBV7-6 and TRBJ2-5, reads GAGVSQSPRYKVTKRGQDVALRCDPISGHVSLYWYRQALGQGPEFLTYFNYEAQQDKSGLPNDRFSAERPEGSISTLTIQRTEQRDSAMYRCASSPLETQYFGPGTRLLVL.

The DNA for the CDR3 is TGTGCCAGTAGTATGGGGCTAGCGGGAGCGTACGAGCAGTACTTC. It yields the protein CASSMGLAGAYEQYF. The chain couples TRBV19 to TRBJ2-7; 10 bases map to TRBD2. CDR1 and CDR2 (germline): LNHDA, SQIVND (reference sequence). Losses at the gene ends were 3 bases for V and 4 bases for J; bases not matched to a gene: 6. The CDR3 covers 15 residues.

This chain joins TRBV9 and TRBJ1-2; TRBD1 is a possible D gene (5 bases). Trimming removed 4 bases at V and 7 bases at J, with 17 bases between. The CDR3 has 14 amino acids. Germline-derived CDR1 and CDR2 are SGDLS and YYNGEE. CDR3 sequence reads: CASSTTGQGGGYTF. The CDR3 DNA is TGTGCCAGCAGCACTACGGGGCAGGGAGGTGGCTACACCTTC. Filled out from reference TRBV9 and TRBJ1-2, the complete variable domain reads DSGVTQTPKHLITATGQRVTLRCSPRSGDLSVYWYQQSLDQGLQFLIQYYNGEERAKGNILERFSAQQFPDLHSELNLSSLELGDSALYFCASSTTGQGGGYTFGSGTRLTVV.

The V and J genes are TRBV4-2 and TRBJ1-1, with D hard to call. V was clipped by 0 bases and J by 0 bases, with 5 bases between them. The germline V gene encodes CDR1 LGHNA and CDR2 YNFKEQ. This CDR3 contains 14 residues. CDR3 protein: CASSQEQLNTEAFF. The CDR3 DNA follows: TGTGCCAGCAGCCAAGAGCAGTTGAACACTGAAGCTTTCTTT.

The chain couples TRBV5-6 to TRBJ2-3; D possibly corresponds to TRBD1 (5 bases). This CDR3 comprises 15 residues. CDR1 SGHDT and CDR2 YYEEEE come from the germline V gene. Trimming cost V 7 bases and J 5 bases, with 20 bases left between them. The CDR3 DNA follows: TGTGCCAGCGCTTTTACCTGGGGCCTGGGAGATACGCAGTATTTT. Encoded protein: CASAFTWGLGDTQYF.

The table lists this clone with a few counts. The J gene is TRBJ1-1, the V gene TRBV5-4; the D is unclear. The CDR3 extends over 15 amino acids. The germline V and J ends were trimmed by 6 bases and 4 bases, with 19 bases remaining between them. Germline-derived CDR1 and CDR2 are SGHNT and YYREEE (reference sequence). The CDR3: CASNDFPRGSTEAFF. Here the CDR3 DNA reads TGTGCCAGCAACGATTTTCCCCGGGGTAGCACTGAAGCTTTCTTT.

This clone was seen only a few times. The chain couples TRBV6-4 to TRBJ1-5, with TRBD1 as a possible D gene (6 bases). Germline lookup yields CDR1 MRHNA and CDR2 SNTAGT. This CDR3 contains 15 residues. With 4 bases removed from V and 7 bases from J, the gap between germline ends came to 17 bases. DNA for the CDR3: TGTGCCAGCAGTGTCGAGGGGGGGGCAAGGCAGCCCCAGCATTTT. It yields the protein CASSVEGGARQPQHF.

CDR3 in amino acids: CASTLQRDITEAFF. The CDR3 DNA is TGCGCCAGCACTTTACAACGGGATATCACTGAAGCTTTCTTT. V is TRBV4-3 and J is TRBJ1-1; D gene unclear. Trimming left V 7 bases short and J 4 bases short, with 16 bases between. Germline V lookup: CDR1 LGHNA, CDR2 YSLEER. This CDR3 has 14 residues.

The chain combines TRBV6-4 with TRBJ2-1; 10 bases fit TRBD2. Germline V CDR1 and CDR2: MRHNA, SNTAGT. Trimming took 4 bases from V and 4 from J; bases not matched to a gene: 4. This CDR3 spans 15 amino acids. The CDR3 DNA reads as TGTGCCAGCAGTGTGAATAGCGGGGGGTACAATGAGCAGTTCTTC. Amino acid sequence: CASSVNSGGYNEQFF.

J is TRBJ1-2 and V is TRBV19, with D maybe TRBD1 (6 bases). Germline values: CDR1 LNHDA, CDR2 SQIVND (reference sequence). CDR3 length: 15 amino acids. V was trimmed by 4 bases and J by 2 bases, leaving 14 bases between them. CDR3 DNA: TGTGCCAGTAGTAACTCCGGGACACTCAACTATGGCTACACCTTC. Amino acids: CASSNSGTLNYGYTF.

The chain uses TRBV10-3 and TRBJ2-2; TRBD1 matches at 8 bases. The CDR3 sequence is 18 residues long. J gave up 0 bases and V 6 bases, and 12 bases lay outside the gene matches. CDR1 is ENHRY, CDR2 SYGVKD, per germline. CDR3 loop: CAISLLPGTGTNTGELFF. Here the CDR3 DNA reads TGTGCCATCAGCTTATTACCCGGGACAGGAACGAACACCGGGGAGCTGTTTTTT.

The rearrangement joins TRBV10-2 to TRBJ2-7; D perhaps matches TRBD1 (5 bases). The CDR3 has 12 amino acids. CDR1 is WSHSY, CDR2 SAAADI, per germline. V lost 10 bases and J 6 bases, leaving 16 bases between the germline ends. The CDR3 loop reads CATAGLGVEQYF. For the CDR3, the DNA is TGCGCCACAGCAGGGCTAGGAGTCGAGCAGTACTTC.

The chain has TRBV24-1 and TRBJ2-3, with 8 bases aligning to TRBD1. Germline lookup yields CDR1 KGHDR and CDR2 SFDVKD. The CDR3 has 15 amino acids. J was trimmed by 5 bases and V by 2 bases; bases with no gene match: 5. The CDR3 DNA follows: TGTGCCACCAGTGATTCGTGGACAGGGTTAGATACGCAGTATTTT. The encoded protein is CATSDSWTGLDTQYF.

The chain is built from TRBV5-1 and TRBJ2-1; 8 bases align to TRBD2. The germline V gene has CDR1 SGHRS and CDR2 YFSETQ. V was pared by 3 bases and J by 5 bases, with 22 bases of the junction left unmatched. This CDR3 spans 20 amino acids. CDR3 sequence reads: CASSYLFSGAKTLRNNEQFF. The CDR3, as DNA: TGCGCCAGCAGCTACCTTTTTAGCGGGGCCAAGACGCTTCGGAACAATGAGCAGTTCTTC.

The chain employs TRBV6-6 and TRBJ2-7; 7 bases map to TRBD1. This CDR3 comprises 13 residues. The germline CDR1 and CDR2 sequences are MNHNY and SVGAGI (reference sequence). Trimming at V came to 6 bases and at J to 2 bases, leaving 4 bases not matched to a gene. CDR3 sequence: CASRRDSTYEQYF. The CDR3 bases are TGTGCCAGCAGGAGGGACAGTACCTACGAGCAGTACTTC.